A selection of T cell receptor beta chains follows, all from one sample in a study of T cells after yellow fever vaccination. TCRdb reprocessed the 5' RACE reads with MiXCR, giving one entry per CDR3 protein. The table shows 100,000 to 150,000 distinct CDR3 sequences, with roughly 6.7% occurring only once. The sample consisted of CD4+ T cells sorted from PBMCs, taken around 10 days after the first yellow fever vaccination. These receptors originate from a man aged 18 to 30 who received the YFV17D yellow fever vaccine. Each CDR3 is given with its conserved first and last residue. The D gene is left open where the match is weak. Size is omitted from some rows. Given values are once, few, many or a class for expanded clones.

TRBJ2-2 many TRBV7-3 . CASSFEGLYTGELFF TGTGCCAGCAGCTTCGAGGGGCTTTACACCGGGGAGCTGTTTTTT
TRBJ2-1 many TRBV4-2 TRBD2 CASSQDGSGGLGGNEQFF TGTGCCAGCAGCCAAGATGGCAGCGGGGGGCTCGGGGGAAATGAGCAGTTCTTC
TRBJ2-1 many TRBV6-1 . CASTQGLSYNEQFF TGTGCCAGCACCCAGGGACTCTCCTACAATGAGCAGTTCTTC
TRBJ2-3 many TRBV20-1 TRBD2 CSARTLAGNTDTQYF TGCAGTGCTAGGACACTAGCGGGTAACACAGATACGCAGTATTTT
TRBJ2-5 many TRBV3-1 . CASSAGTHQETQYF TGTGCCAGCAGCGCCGGGACGCATCAAGAGACCCAGTACTTC
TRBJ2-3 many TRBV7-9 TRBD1 CASSRQGRDTQYF TGTGCCAGCAGCCGACAGGGAAGAGATACGCAGTATTTT
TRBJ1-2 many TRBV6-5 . CASSYTRGFGYTF TGTGCCAGCAGTTATACTCGCGGCTTTGGCTACACCTTC
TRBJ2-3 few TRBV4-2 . CASSQGGGQDTQYF TGTGCCAGCAGCCAAGGTGGCGGCCAGGATACGCAGTATTTT
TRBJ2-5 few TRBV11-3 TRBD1 CASSPGQGARETQYF TGTGCCAGCTCCCCCGGGCAGGGGGCTCGGGAGACCCAGTACTTC
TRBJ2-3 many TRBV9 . CASSVGGQLTDTQYF TGTGCCAGCAGCGTAGGCGGGCAGCTCACAGATACGCAGTATTTT
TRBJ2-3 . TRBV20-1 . CSAARLASTDTQYF TGCAGTGCCGCTCGGCTAGCGAGCACAGATACGCAGTATTTT
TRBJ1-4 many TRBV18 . CASSARTATNEKLFF TGTGCCAGCTCAGCTCGGACTGCAACTAATGAAAAACTGTTTTTT
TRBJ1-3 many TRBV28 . CASYTQGRGAGNTIYF TGTGCCAGCTATACCCAGGGCCGAGGGGCTGGAAACACCATATATTTT
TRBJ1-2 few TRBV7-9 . CASSFGRGNYGYTF TGTGCCAGCAGCTTCGGCAGGGGCAACTATGGCTACACCTTC
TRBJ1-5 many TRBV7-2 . CASSLGRGEPQHF TGTGCCAGCAGCTTGGGGAGGGGGGAGCCCCAGCATTTT
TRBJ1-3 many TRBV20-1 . CSARQGGNTIYF TGCAGTGCTAGACAGGGGGGAAACACCATATATTTT
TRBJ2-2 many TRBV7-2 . CASSLVSGRVNTGELFF TGTGCCAGCAGCTTAGTATCAGGGCGGGTCAACACCGGGGAGCTGTTTTTT
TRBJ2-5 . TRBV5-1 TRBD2 CASSWGTSQLRETQYF TGCGCCAGCAGCTGGGGGACTAGCCAACTCCGGGAGACCCAGTACTTC
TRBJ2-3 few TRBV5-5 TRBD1 CASSPNPGQGGSTDTQYF TGTGCCAGCAGCCCAAACCCGGGACAGGGCGGGAGCACAGATACGCAGTATTTT
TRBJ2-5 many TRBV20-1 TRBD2 CSAVAGGVGETQYF TGCAGTGCAGTAGCGGGGGGAGTAGGAGAGACCCAGTACTTC
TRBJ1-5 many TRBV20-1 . CSAAIGDQPQHF TGCAGTGCTGCCATCGGCGATCAGCCCCAGCATTTT
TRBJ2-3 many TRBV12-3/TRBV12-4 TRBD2 CASSLRMTSGGDTDTQYF TGTGCCAGCAGTTTAAGAATGACTAGCGGGGGGGATACAGATACGCAGTATTTT
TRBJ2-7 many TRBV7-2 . CASSFQGPYEQYF TGTGCCAGCAGCTTCCAGGGTCCCTATGAGCAGTACTTC
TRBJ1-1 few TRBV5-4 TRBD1 CASSSGGGQGLTEAFF TGTGCCAGCAGCTCCGGGGGGGGACAGGGTTTGACTGAAGCTTTCTTT
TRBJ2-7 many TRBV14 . CASSPLGRVYEQYF TGTGCCAGCAGCCCCTTGGGCAGGGTCTACGAGCAGTACTTC
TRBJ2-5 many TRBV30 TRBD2 CAWAPGLAGETQYF TGTGCCTGGGCCCCGGGACTAGCGGGCGAGACCCAGTACTTC
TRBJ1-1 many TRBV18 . CASSPGDRPTEAFF TGTGCCAGCTCACCGGGAGACAGGCCCACTGAAGCTTTCTTT
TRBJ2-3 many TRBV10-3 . CAIARGATDTQYF TGTGCCATCGCTCGGGGGGCCACAGATACGCAGTATTTT
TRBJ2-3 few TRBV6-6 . CAVTSPFTDTQYF TGTGCCGTAACTAGCCCTTTCACAGATACGCAGTATTTT
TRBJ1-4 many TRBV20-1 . CSARGVGVQISNEKLFF TGCAGTGCTAGAGGGGTTGGGGTCCAGATTTCAAATGAAAAACTGTTTTTT
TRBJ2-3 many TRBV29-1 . CSVEGVLSTDTQYF TGCAGCGTTGAGGGGGTCCTATCCACAGATACGCAGTATTTT
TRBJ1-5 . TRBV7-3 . CASSSGDNQPQHF TGTGCCAGCAGCTCCGGGGACAATCAGCCCCAGCATTTT
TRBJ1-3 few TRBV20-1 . CSASPGGGWSGNTIYF TGCAGTGCTAGCCCCGGGGGAGGGTGGTCTGGAAACACCATATATTTT
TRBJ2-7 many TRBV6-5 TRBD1 CASRDRGVSSYEQYF TGTGCCAGCCGGGACAGGGGGGTTAGCTCCTACGAGCAGTACTTC
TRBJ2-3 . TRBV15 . CATSRVGAANTQYF TGTGCCACCAGCAGAGTGGGGGCAGCTAATACGCAGTATTTT
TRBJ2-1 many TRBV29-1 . CSVAFGSENEQFF TGCAGCGTTGCATTCGGTTCGGAGAATGAGCAGTTCTTC
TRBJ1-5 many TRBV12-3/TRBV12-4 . CASSLNRIGVQPQHF TGTGCCAGCAGTTTAAATCGGATAGGGGTTCAGCCCCAGCATTTT
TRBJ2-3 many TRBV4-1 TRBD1 CASSQGSNRGDTQYF TGCGCCAGCAGCCAAGGGTCCAACAGGGGAGATACGCAGTATTTT
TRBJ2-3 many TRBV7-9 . CASSFKDSTDTQYF TGTGCCAGCAGCTTCAAGGACAGCACAGATACGCAGTATTTT
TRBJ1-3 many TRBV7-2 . CASSQTQDRGGNTIYF TGTGCCAGCAGCCAGACCCAGGACAGAGGTGGAAACACCATATATTTT
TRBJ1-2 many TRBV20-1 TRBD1 CRGHHRGNGYTF TGCAGGGGGCATCACAGGGGGAATGGCTACACCTTC
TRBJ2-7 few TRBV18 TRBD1 CASSSPSRTGAYEQYF TGTGCCAGCTCATCTCCATCAAGGACAGGGGCCTACGAGCAGTACTTC
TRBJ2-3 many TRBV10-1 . CASSEGPVTDTQYF TGCGCCAGCAGTGAAGGCCCCGTCACAGATACGCAGTATTTT
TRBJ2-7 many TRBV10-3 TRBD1 CAISPKGTAEDEQYF TGTGCCATCAGCCCGAAGGGGACAGCTGAGGACGAGCAGTACTTC
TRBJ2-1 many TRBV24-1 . CATSDNDVSSYNEQFF TGTGCCACCAGTGATAACGACGTTAGCTCCTACAATGAGCAGTTCTTC
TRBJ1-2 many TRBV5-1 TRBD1 CASSLVGDRRPGYGYTF TGCGCCAGCAGCTTGGTGGGGGACAGACGCCCAGGCTATGGCTACACCTTC